This T cell receptor (beta chain) came from a study of blood T cell repertoires in COVID-19. Background on the study: Material from acute and convalescent COVID-19 was sourced from the United States, Italy and Spain. The cDNA or gDNA used as material had been derived from T cells, B-cell-depleted T cells, or PBMCs.

Some clones are missing from TCRdb's copy, which holds only in-frame ones; the method was immunoSEQ multiplex PCR. Of around 120,000 clones in the sample, more than 65% were seen once. The receptor was derived from a woman aged 70-85 years with acute or convalescent COVID-19. The material sequenced was peripheral blood.

In nucleotides, the CDR3 is TGTGCCACCAGTGATCAGCATGGCGGCTATGGCTACACCTTC. Protein: CATSDQHGGYGYTF. The chain carries TRBV24-1 and TRBJ1-2; D is ambiguous. The germline gives CDR1 KGHDR, CDR2 SFDVKD. There are 14 residues in the CDR3. V was trimmed by 3 bases and J by 4 bases, leaving 11 bases between them.